The 12 T cell receptor beta chains below all came from one sample that was sequenced in a study of T cell changes during pregnancy in multiple sclerosis (dated by TCRdb to 2018 to 2020). The library was produced with the immunoSEQ multiplex PCR assay. As stored in TCRdb, this immuneACCESS dataset retains in-frame rearrangements with V and J assigned. A fraction of the clones does not appear; measured against another copy, unresolved V genes explain less than half of the discrepancy, and the remainder lacks a known reason. Within this sample are over 85,000 clones, with less than 95% of them counted one time only. Of the sample, 1.5% to 2% falls within the top ten clones. The sample in question was peripheral blood, obtained in the first trimester of pregnancy. These receptors were obtained from a female donor in good health, enrolled as a control in a pregnancy study.

V is TRBV4-1 and J is TRBJ2-5; 7 bases fit TRBD1. CDR3 length: 16 residues. Germline V lookup: CDR1 MGHRA, CDR2 YSYEKL. Losses at the gene ends were 1 base for V and 4 bases for J; bases not matched to a gene: 9. As DNA, the CDR3 is TGCGCCAGCAGCCAAGTTGGGACAGCAAGAGGAGAGACCCAGTACTTC. Residues: CASSQVGTARGETQYF.

This clone has just a few counts. The rearrangement links TRBV5-4 to TRBJ1-6; tentative D call: TRBD1 (5 bases). The V end lost 1 base, the J end lost 13 bases, and 18 bases lay between the germline ends. The CDR3 sequence is 15 residues long. Germline V gene data show CDR1 as SGHNT and CDR2 as YYREEE (reference sequence). The CDR3 protein is CASSLWGRAGNPLHF. CDR3 sequence (DNA): TGTGCCAGCAGCTTGTGGGGCCGCGCGGGGAATCCCCTCCACTTT.

This clone was observed a handful of times. The chain is built from TRBV7-3 and TRBJ2-7; 8 bases are a match to TRBD1. The germline gives CDR1 SGHTA, CDR2 FQGTGA. This CDR3 contains 13 residues. The J segment lost 5 bases and the V segment lost 2 bases, leaving 2 bases of the junction unmatched. The CDR3 protein is CASSLGQGNEQYF. In DNA form, the CDR3 reads TGTGCCAGCAGCTTAGGACAGGGCAACGAGCAGTACTTC.

The V call is TRBV10-3, the J call TRBJ2-3; 8 nucleotides agree with TRBD1. This CDR3 has 15 residues. Unmatched junction bases numbered 5, after V lost 5 bases and J lost 1 base. Germline V CDR1 and CDR2: ENHRY, SYGVKD. For the CDR3, the DNA is TGTGCCATCAGTTCGACAGGGGATGGCACAGATACGCAGTATTTT. This translates into CAISSTGDGTDTQYF.

This chain links TRBV7-2 with TRBJ1-5; no reliable D call. Trimming removed 0 bases at V and 4 bases at J, with 16 bases between. Germline V gene data show CDR1 as SGHTA and CDR2 as FQGNSA. The length of the CDR3 is 17 residues. This CDR3 is CASSLAGVRIGNQPQHF. The CDR3 nucleotides read TGTGCCAGCAGCTTAGCCGGGGTTCGAATAGGGAATCAGCCCCAGCATTTT.

The V gene is TRBV5-6, the J gene TRBJ2-7; weak D call: TRBD2 (6 bases). The CDR3 covers 14 residues. CDR1 and CDR2 from the germline V gene are SGHDT and YYEEEE. V lost 4 bases and J 3 bases, leaving 14 bases between the germline ends. CDR3 nucleotide sequence: TGTGCCAGCAGCGCCGGCGGGGCCAGCTACGAGCAGTACTTC. Protein product: CASSAGGASYEQYF.

This sequence joins TRBV11-2 and TRBJ1-1; 7 bases agree with TRBD1. This CDR3 is 14 amino acids long. Germline lookup yields CDR1 SGHAT and CDR2 FQNNGV. Unmatched junction bases numbered 1, after V lost 0 bases and J lost 3 bases. The CDR3 bases are TGTGCCAGCAGCTTAGACGGGACAGACACTGAAGCTTTCTTT. Translation: CASSLDGTDTEAFF.

This rearrangement joins TRBV10-1 to TRBJ1-6; D is uncertain. This CDR3 has 14 residues. V dropped 5 bases and J dropped 13 bases, with 18 bases sitting between them. Germline V gives CDR1 WNHNN, CDR2 SYGVQD (reference sequence). The chain's CDR3 is CASSLTHELPPLHF. In DNA form, the CDR3 reads TGCGCCAGCAGTCTCACACACGAACTACCTCCCCTCCACTTT.

The genes are TRBV7-2 and TRBJ1-5; no definite D call. Deletions cut 1 base from V and 0 bases from J, with 7 bases between. This CDR3 has 15 amino acids. Germline values: CDR1 SGHTA, CDR2 FQGNSA. The DNA of the CDR3 is TGTGCCAGCAGCTTAGGTCCCTATAGCAATCAGCCCCAGCATTTT. The encoded protein is CASSLGPYSNQPQHF.

The chain carries TRBV12-5 and TRBJ2-1, with D possibly TRBD1 on 6 matching bases. CDR3 length equals 14 residues. Trimming left V 2 bases short and J 8 bases short, with 13 bases between. Germline CDR1 LGHNT, CDR2 FRNRAP. The CDR3 loop is CASGLTTGFDEQFF. CDR3 in DNA: TGTGCTAGTGGTTTGACGACAGGTTTCGATGAGCAGTTCTTC.

The V and J genes are TRBV30 and TRBJ2-7, with 7 nucleotides matching TRBD2. The CDR3 is made up of 12 amino acids. The trim removed 1 base at V and 3 bases at J, leaving 0 bases unmatched. The germline CDR1 and CDR2 sequences are GTSNPN and SVGIG (reference sequence). The chain's CDR3 is CAWSGGGYEQYF. In DNA form, the CDR3 reads TGTGCCTGGAGTGGGGGGGGCTACGAGCAGTACTTC. The full variable domain, completed using reference TRBV30 and TRBJ2-7, is SQTIHQWPATLVQPVGSPLSLECTVEGTSNPNLYWYRQAAGRGLQLLFYSVGIGQISSEVPQNLSASRPQDRQFILSSKKLLLSDSGFYLCAWSGGGYEQYFGPGTRLTVT.

The V and J genes are TRBV9 and TRBJ2-5; the match to TRBD1 covers 10 bases. There are 15 residues in the CDR3. Losses at the gene ends were 4 bases for V and 2 bases for J; bases not matched to a gene: 5. CDR1 is SGDLS, CDR2 YYNGEE, per germline. The CDR3: CASSPGQGVQETQYF. CDR3 coding DNA: TGTGCCAGCAGCCCCGGACAGGGGGTACAAGAGACCCAGTACTTC.